The 22 T cell receptor beta chains in this list originate from one sample, sequenced in a study of cytomegalovirus exposure and HLA in healthy donors. The PCR ran on 60 Vbeta and 13 Jbeta primers. TCRdb's copy holds only in-frame clones and misses some; the assay was immunoSEQ multiplex PCR. The profile covers about 82,000 clones, with 60% to 80% appearing a single time and 6.2% taken by the ten largest. The specimen was PBMCs. The receptors were sampled from a woman between 45 and 65 years old in good health and CMV-seropositive.

The chain carries TRBV7-6 and TRBJ2-1; no firm D call. V gave up 3 bases and J gave up 0 bases, with 9 bases separating them. The germline CDR1 and CDR2 sequences are SGHVS and FNYEAQ. This CDR3 has 15 amino acids. CDR3 in amino acids: CASSLSVSSYNEQFF. CDR3 DNA: TGTGCCAGCAGCTTGTCGGTTAGCTCCTACAATGAGCAGTTCTTC.

The V call is TRBV28, the J call TRBJ2-7; TRBD1 might be the D (5 bases). Deletions cut 5 bases from V and 4 bases from J, with 18 bases between. The germline CDR1 and CDR2 sequences are MDHEN and SYDVKM. CDR3 length: 15 residues. CDR3 sequence (DNA): TGTGCCAGCAGTCCCTGGTCTTCAGGGTCATACGAGCAGTACTTC. This sequence encodes CASSPWSSGSYEQYF.

The V gene is TRBV27, the J gene TRBJ1-4; D perhaps matches TRBD1 (6 bases). Germline V lookup: CDR1 MNHEY, CDR2 SMNVEV (reference sequence). V was cut by 0 bases and J by 11 bases, with 13 bases left in between. This CDR3 comprises 14 residues. This CDR3 reads CASSLSGTGNKLFF. Written as DNA, the CDR3 is TGTGCCAGCAGTTTATCGGGTACAGGGAATAAACTGTTTTTT.

The rearrangement links TRBV10-3 to TRBJ2-5; 7 positions agree with TRBD2. J was trimmed by 6 bases and V by 4 bases; bases with no gene match: 2. CDR3 size: 12 residues. Germline loops: CDR1 ENHRY, CDR2 SYGVKD. In DNA form, the CDR3 reads TGTGCCATCAGTGGGGAGGGGCAGACCCAGTACTTC. The encoded protein is CAISGEGQTQYF.

The J gene is TRBJ2-1, the V gene TRBV27; 8 nucleotides line up with TRBD2. This CDR3 is 14 amino acids long. V trimming: 0 bases; J trimming: 7 bases; junction bases outside the gene matches: 2. CDR1 and CDR2 from the germline V gene are MNHEY and SMNVEV (reference sequence). The DNA for the CDR3 is TGTGCCAGCAGTTTATCCAGCGGGGGTAATGAGCAGTTCTTC. As protein: CASSLSSGGNEQFF.

V and J are TRBV7-6 and TRBJ1-4; D is unclear. The CDR3 is 14 residues long. Trimming removed 2 bases at V and 8 bases at J, with 12 bases between. The germline V gene encodes CDR1 SGHVS and CDR2 FNYEAQ. CDR3 in DNA: TGTGCCAGCAGCTTATTGGGCGTCAGGGAAAAACTGTTTTTT. This gives the protein CASSLLGVREKLFF.

This rearrangement joins TRBV7-9 to TRBJ2-3; 9 bases map to TRBD1. The length of the CDR3 is 15 residues. J gave up 2 bases and V 5 bases, and 5 bases lay outside the gene matches. CDR1 is SEHNR and CDR2 is FQNEAQ in the germline V gene (reference sequence). The CDR3 reads CASSLGQGSTDTQYF. CDR3 coding DNA: TGTGCCAGCAGCCTGGGACAGGGTTCCACAGATACGCAGTATTTT.

The chain uses TRBV14 and TRBJ1-2, with TRBD1 matching 7 bases. The CDR3 is 15 residues long. Germline V gene sequence: CDR1 SGHDN, CDR2 FVKESK. The ends lost 4 bases at V and 5 bases at J; junction bases unmatched: 10. CDR3 region: CASSPGRDSVYGYTF. The CDR3 bases are TGTGCCAGCAGCCCAGGCCGGGACAGCGTATATGGCTACACCTTC.

This chain joins TRBV2 and TRBJ2-1; 11 bases line up with TRBD2. CDR1 and CDR2 from the germline V gene are SNHLY and FYNNEI. J gave up 5 bases and V 2 bases, and 5 bases lay outside the gene matches. The length of the CDR3 is 16 residues. This chain's CDR3 is CASSEPGLAENNEQFF. The CDR3 DNA reads TGTGCCAGCAGTGAACCGGGACTAGCGGAAAACAATGAGCAGTTCTTC.

The chain recombines TRBV7-3 with TRBJ1-1, with 7 bases aligning to TRBD1. Germline CDR1 is SGHTA and CDR2 is FQGTGA. V gave up 4 bases and J gave up 6 bases; unmatched junction bases: 11. The CDR3 has 15 amino acids. CDR3 residues: CASSSQGGSTAEAFF. The CDR3 region has the DNA TGTGCCAGCAGCTCCCAGGGGGGCAGTACGGCTGAAGCTTTCTTT.

The rearrangement links TRBV9 to TRBJ1-2; D unresolved. In germline, CDR1 is SGDLS, CDR2 YYNGEE. There are 14 residues in the CDR3. Trimming left V 0 bases short and J 4 bases short, with 10 bases between. In nucleotides, the CDR3 is TGTGCCAGCAGCGTAGGTGTACCTACCTATGGCTACACCTTC. This codes for CASSVGVPTYGYTF.

The rearrangement joins TRBV4-2 to TRBJ1-1, with D maybe TRBD1 (5 bases). V lost 4 bases and J lost 5, with 14 bases in between. Germline assignment: CDR1 LGHNA and CDR2 YNFKEQ. There are 14 residues in the CDR3. The CDR3 protein is CASSPMDRGTEAFF. In nucleotides, the CDR3 is TGTGCCAGCAGCCCTATGGACCGGGGGACTGAAGCTTTCTTT.

The rearrangement links TRBV4-1 to TRBJ2-7; maybe TRBD1 (6 bases). CDR1 MGHRA and CDR2 YSYEKL come from the germline V gene. V was trimmed by 2 bases and J by 3 bases, leaving 14 bases between them. The CDR3 runs to 15 residues. CDR3 sequence reads: CASSQKQGWNYEQYF. Here the CDR3 DNA reads TGCGCCAGCAGCCAAAAACAGGGATGGAACTACGAGCAGTACTTC.

As concerns this clone: Other DNA sequences in the same sample also yield this CDR3. The rearrangement joins TRBV9 to TRBJ2-2; 9 bases fit TRBD2. Germline lookup yields CDR1 SGDLS and CDR2 YYNGEE. This CDR3 region has 15 residues. The trim removed 2 bases at V and 8 bases at J, leaving 7 bases unmatched. CDR3 coding DNA: TGTGCCAGCAGCGTTAGCGGGGGCGACTCTGGGGAGCTGTTTTTT. Amino acid sequence: CASSVSGGDSGELFF.

The V gene is TRBV7-8, the J gene TRBJ2-3; 7 positions agree with TRBD2. The V segment lost 5 bases and the J segment 0 bases; nucleotides outside the gene matches: 5. This CDR3 is built from 15 residues. Germline-derived CDR1 and CDR2 are SGHVS and FQNEAQ. CDR3: CASSRAGLSTDTQYF. In DNA, the CDR3 is TGTGCCAGCAGCCGAGCGGGATTAAGCACAGATACGCAGTATTTT.

This rearrangement joins TRBV6-5 to TRBJ2-5; 7 bases agree with TRBD1. The DNA matches TRBJ2-7 better at its end, which makes the J call doubtful. CDR3 size: 15 residues. The germline V gene has CDR1 MNHEY and CDR2 SVGAGI. Written as DNA, the CDR3 is TGTGCCAGCAGTTCCCCGGGACAGTCGGCCTACGAGCAGTACTTC. Translating it yields CASSSPGQSAYEQYF.

The V and J genes are TRBV4-1 and TRBJ2-7; 12 bases line up with TRBD1. This CDR3 contains 14 residues. Per germline, CDR1 MGHRA and CDR2 YSYEKL. V shed 3 bases, J shed 6 bases, and the junction held 3 bases outside the gene matches. The CDR3: CASSQGTGGAEQYF. The CDR3 DNA follows: TGCGCCAGCAGCCAGGGGACAGGGGGCGCCGAGCAGTACTTC.

This clone was observed a single time. The CDR3 sequence: CASSPGQGRVYGYTF. CDR3 DNA: TGTGCCAGCAGCCCGGGACAGGGCCGGGTCTATGGCTACACCTTC. The chain couples TRBV14 to TRBJ1-2, with TRBD1 matching 9 bases. V was clipped by 4 bases and J by 4 bases; unmatched bases: 7. CDR1 and CDR2 (germline): SGHDN, FVKESK. The CDR3 contains 15 residues.

The chain has TRBV19 and TRBJ2-1; D is possibly TRBD2 (6 bases). Germline V CDR1 and CDR2: LNHDA, SQIVND (reference sequence). Trimming removed 7 bases at V and 7 bases at J, with 11 bases between. CDR3 length: 12 amino acids. Here the CDR3 DNA reads TGTGCCAGTAAGCCGGGAGAAAATGAGCAGTTCTTC. This gives the protein CASKPGENEQFF.

This clone was seen a few times. The chain combines TRBV27 with TRBJ1-5; perhaps TRBD1 as D (6 bases). Germline lookup yields CDR1 MNHEY and CDR2 SMNVEV (reference sequence). The CDR3 runs 17 residues. V lost 4 bases and J lost 0, with 16 bases in between. The CDR3 sequence is CASSSFKSTGSNQPQHF. For the CDR3, the DNA is TGTGCCAGCAGTTCCTTTAAATCGACAGGTAGCAATCAGCCCCAGCATTTT.

This clone was seen more than once but under ten times. CDR3 DNA: TGTGCCAGCAGCGCTACTAGCGGGAGGGGCAATGAGCAGTTCTTC. Protein product: CASSATSGRGNEQFF. This chain joins TRBV11-2 and TRBJ2-1, with 13 bases matching TRBD2. J gave up 6 bases and V 5 bases, and 4 bases lay outside the gene matches. The germline gives CDR1 SGHAT, CDR2 FQNNGV. The CDR3 runs 15 residues.

The J gene is TRBJ1-5, the V gene TRBV7-3; TRBD1 might be the D (5 bases). The germline CDR1 and CDR2 sequences are SGHTA and FQGTGA. The V gene lost 6 bases and the J gene lost 1 base, with 7 bases spanning the gap. This CDR3 comprises 13 residues. CDR3 region: CASSPGSNQPQHF. The CDR3, as DNA: TGTGCCAGCAGTCCAGGGAGCAATCAGCCCCAGCATTTT.